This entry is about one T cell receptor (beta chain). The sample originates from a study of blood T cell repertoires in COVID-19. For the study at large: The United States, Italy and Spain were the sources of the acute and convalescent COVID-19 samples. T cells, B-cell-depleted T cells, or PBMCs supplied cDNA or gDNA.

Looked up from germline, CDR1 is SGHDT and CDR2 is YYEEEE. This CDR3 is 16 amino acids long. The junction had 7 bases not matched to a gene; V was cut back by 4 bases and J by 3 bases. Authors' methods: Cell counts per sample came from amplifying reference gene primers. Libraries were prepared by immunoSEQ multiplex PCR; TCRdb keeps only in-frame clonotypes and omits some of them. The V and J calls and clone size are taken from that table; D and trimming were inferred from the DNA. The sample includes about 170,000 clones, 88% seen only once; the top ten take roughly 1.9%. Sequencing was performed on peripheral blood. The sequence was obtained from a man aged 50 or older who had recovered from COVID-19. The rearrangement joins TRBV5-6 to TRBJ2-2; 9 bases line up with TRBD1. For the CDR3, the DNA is TGTGCCAGCAGCCCTACAGGGGGCTCGGACACCGGGGAGCTGTTTTTT. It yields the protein CASSPTGGSDTGELFF.